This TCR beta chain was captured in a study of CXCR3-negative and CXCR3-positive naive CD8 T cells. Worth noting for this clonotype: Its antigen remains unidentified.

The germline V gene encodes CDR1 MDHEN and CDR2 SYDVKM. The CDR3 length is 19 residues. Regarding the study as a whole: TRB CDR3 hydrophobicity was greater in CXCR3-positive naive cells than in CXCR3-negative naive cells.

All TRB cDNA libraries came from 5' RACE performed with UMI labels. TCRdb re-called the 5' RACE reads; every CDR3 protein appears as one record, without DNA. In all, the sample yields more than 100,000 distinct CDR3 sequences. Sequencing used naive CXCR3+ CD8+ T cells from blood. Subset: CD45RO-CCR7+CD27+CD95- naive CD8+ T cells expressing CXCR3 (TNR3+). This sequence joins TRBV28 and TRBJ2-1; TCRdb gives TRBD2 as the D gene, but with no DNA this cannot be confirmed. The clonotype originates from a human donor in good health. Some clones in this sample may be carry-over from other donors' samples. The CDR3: CASRPMGLAGGFRYNEQFF.